These T cell receptor beta chains were read from a single sample in a study of blood T cell repertoires in COVID-19. The repertoire was sequenced with immunoSEQ multiplex PCR; TCRdb's copy has only in-frame clones and lacks some. The repertoire holds 200,000 to 300,000 clones, 87% seen once, with 7.2% in the top ten. The source material was peripheral blood. These receptors all come from a man aged 60 to 75 who had recovered from COVID-19. The CDR3 runs from the conserved cysteine through the conserved F or W. A D gene is named only where the DNA matches it firmly. Expanded clones get a size class; other rows say once, few or many, or leave the size out.

D: TRBD2; V: TRBV19; size: -; length: 15; J: TRBJ2-2; DNA: TGTGCCAGTAGTATAATTAGCGGGGGGTCCGGGGAGCTGTTTTTT; CDR3: CASSIISGGSGELFF
D: -; V: TRBV6-5; size: -; length: 15; J: TRBJ1-5; DNA: TGTGCCAGCAGACCCCAGGGTAATAGCAATCAGCCCCAGCATTTT; CDR3: CASRPQGNSNQPQHF
D: TRBD1; V: TRBV5-1; size: -; length: 15; J: TRBJ1-2; DNA: TGCGCCAGCAGCTTAGGACAGGGAAGAAACTATGGCTACACCTTC; CDR3: CASSLGQGRNYGYTF
D: -; V: TRBV15; size: -; length: 14; J: TRBJ1-5; DNA: TGTGCCACCAGCAGAGGGGGGCAGAGCCAGCCCCAGCATTTT; CDR3: CATSRGGQSQPQHF
D: -; V: TRBV5-1; size: -; length: 15; J: TRBJ1-4; DNA: TGCGCCAGCAGCTTGGACCCGGGGACTAATGAAAAACTGTTTTTT; CDR3: CASSLDPGTNEKLFF
D: -; V: TRBV5-1; size: -; length: 14; J: TRBJ1-2; DNA: TGCGCCAGCAGGCCCGGGGATGGGGACTATGGCTACACCTTC; CDR3: CASRPGDGDYGYTF
D: TRBD2; V: TRBV3-1/TRBV3-2; size: few; length: 16; J: TRBJ2-3; DNA: TGTGCCAGCAGACTAGCGGGTTCCCCTAGCACAGATACGCAGTATTTT; CDR3: CASRLAGSPSTDTQYF
D: -; V: TRBV12-5; size: -; length: 15; J: TRBJ1-6; DNA: TGTGCTAGTGGGCTAAACAGGGTCGGTTATTCACCCCTCCACTTT; CDR3: CASGLNRVGYSPLHF
D: TRBD1; V: TRBV18; size: -; length: 15; J: TRBJ1-5; DNA: TGTGCCAGCTCACGAAGGGACAGGGATGATCAGCCCCAGCATTTT; CDR3: CASSRRDRDDQPQHF
D: -; V: TRBV5-1; size: once; length: 15; J: TRBJ1-1; DNA: TGCGCCAGCAGCTTGTATAACGCGGGGGACACTGAAGCTTTCTTT; CDR3: CASSLYNAGDTEAFF
D: TRBD1; V: TRBV24-1; size: -; length: 14; J: TRBJ2-2; DNA: TGTGCCTGTGGACCCAGGGGGCTGAGCGGGGAGCTGTTTTTT; CDR3: CACGPRGLSGELFF
D: -; V: TRBV27; size: -; length: 17; J: TRBJ1-1; DNA: TGTGCCAGCAGTTTGGGAAGGAGGGGCAGGGCGAACACTGAAGCTTTCTTT; CDR3: CASSLGRRGRANTEAFF
D: TRBD1; V: TRBV10-2; size: once; length: 14; J: TRBJ2-7; DNA: TGCGCCAGCAGTGGGTTCGACAGGGCCAACGAGCAGTACTTC; CDR3: CASSGFDRANEQYF
D: -; V: TRBV29-1; size: -; length: 12; J: TRBJ2-1; DNA: TGCAGCGTAGAGGCCCGGTACAATGAGCAGTTCTTC; CDR3: CSVEARYNEQFF